This TCR beta chain came from a study of T cells in Graves' hyperthyroidism and ophthalmopathy. Amplification of TCR beta CDR3 regions used RNA as the template. HTBI primers were employed in a first-round RT-PCR of the TCR CDR3. TCRdb redid the calling of the multiplex PCR reads with MiXCR, one entry per CDR3 protein. The top ten hold 33% of the sample, which has fewer than 400,000 distinct CDR3 sequences, over 15% seen once. The germline V gene has CDR1 WSHSY and CDR2 SAAADI. This CDR3 contains 13 residues. V gave up 3 bases and J gave up 7 bases, with 10 bases separating them. Over 18 months, lack of ophthalmopathy progression marked Graves' hyperthyroidism as stable. Hyperthyroidism was newly diagnosed in patients aged 18 to 65 (duration under 2 months). Each diagnosis was grounded in clinical symptoms, serum thyroxine and TRAb, thyroid ultrasound, and orbital computed tomography. Isolation of PBMCs was performed on roughly 9 ml fresh peripheral blood.

The J gene is TRBJ1-5, the V gene TRBV10-2; D unresolved. This receptor was identified in a man younger than 45 with Graves' hyperthyroidism. What was sequenced was blood. CDR3 protein: CASSDRKEQPQHF. The CDR3 coding sequence is TGCGCCAGCAGTGACAGGAAGGAACAGCCCCAGCATTTT.